The 20 T cell receptor beta chains presented below share a single source sample, sequenced in a study of TIL therapy for anti-PD-1-resistant metastatic lung cancer (dated by TCRdb to about 2021). Using bias-controlled multiplex PCR with the immunoSEQ v3 hsTCRB kit, the TCR beta CDR3 regions were amplified from genomic DNA. The table comes from immuneACCESS by way of TCRdb, which keeps in-frame sequences with V and J called. Part of the clones is missing from these tables; in studies checked, under half for an unresolved V gene and the rest for unknown reasons. The sample table lists about 59,000 clones, about 73% of them with a count of one. The top ten constitute about 1.8% of the sample. Per the publication, the time point label means: pre-treatment sample, taken before nivolumab and TIL therapy. Sequencing used blood, obtained at baseline. The receptors were sampled from a person aged 25 to 80 with non-small cell lung cancer.

The V call is TRBV7-2, the J call TRBJ2-5, with TRBD2 matching over 8 bases. The trim removed 2 bases at V and 7 bases at J, leaving 9 bases unmatched. The CDR3 covers 15 residues. Germline CDR1 and CDR2: SGHTA and FQGNSA. CDR3 DNA sequence: TGTGCCAGCAGCTTATTGGCGGGGGGACCTGGGACCCAGTACTTC. Its protein is CASSLLAGGPGTQYF.

This clone was seen once. This sequence joins TRBV2 and TRBJ1-1; D is ambiguous. Germline CDR1 SNHLY, CDR2 FYNNEI. Trimming cost V 4 bases and J 4 bases, with 10 bases left between them. The CDR3 is made up of 13 amino acids. The DNA for the CDR3 is TGTGCCAGCAGTGTCGTACTTTCCACTGAAGCTTTCTTT. This gives the protein CASSVVLSTEAFF.

This clone was picked up a small number of times. Here the CDR3 DNA reads TGTGCCAGCTCACCAATAGGACAGCGAAATTCACCCCTCCACTTT. Translation gives CASSPIGQRNSPLHF. V is TRBV18 and J is TRBJ1-6, with D perhaps matching TRBD1 (6 bases). The CDR3 spans 15 residues. The V gene lost 2 bases and the J gene lost 7 bases, with 12 bases spanning the gap. The V gene's germline CDR1 is KGHSH and CDR2 LQKENI.

J is TRBJ2-1 and V is TRBV18, with 8 bases lining up with TRBD1. Germline lookup yields CDR1 KGHSH and CDR2 LQKENI. The CDR3 loop spans 15 amino acids. Losses at the gene ends were 2 bases for V and 1 base for J; bases not matched to a gene: 1. CDR3 region: CASSPGQGSYNEQFF. DNA for the CDR3: TGTGCCAGCTCACCAGGACAGGGTTCCTACAATGAGCAGTTCTTC.

This clone was counted a few times. The chain is built from TRBV28 and TRBJ1-1; 7 positions agree with TRBD1. CDR3 length equals 12 residues. Germline-derived CDR1 and CDR2 are MDHEN and SYDVKM. After removal of 6 bases from V and 11 bases from J, the junction contained 9 bases not matched to a gene. The CDR3 loop reads CASSDIRGSAFF. CDR3 DNA sequence: TGTGCCAGCAGCGATATCAGGGGGAGTGCTTTCTTT.

This chain joins TRBV27 and TRBJ1-5; TRBD1 aligns across 7 bases. CDR1 MNHEY and CDR2 SMNVEV come from the germline V gene (reference sequence). This CDR3 has 13 amino acids. The ends lost 6 bases at V and 6 bases at J; junction bases unmatched: 5. The CDR3 is CASSHTGVQPQHF. The CDR3 DNA is TGTGCCAGCAGCCACACAGGGGTTCAGCCCCAGCATTTT.

The chain carries TRBV7-2 and TRBJ2-2; D is uncertain. This CDR3 is 15 amino acids long. The ends were cut back, 4 bases at V and 5 bases at J, with 14 bases in the middle. CDR1 is SGHTA, CDR2 FQGNSA, per germline. The CDR3 region is CASSWNSLRTGELFF. The CDR3 bases are TGTGCCAGCAGCTGGAACAGCCTTCGGACCGGGGAGCTGTTTTTT.

This clone was picked up one time. The chain combines TRBV5-1 with TRBJ2-2; TRBD1 matches 7 bases. The CDR3 is 17 amino acids. Germline lookup yields CDR1 SGHRS and CDR2 YFSETQ. Trimming took 0 bases from V and 2 from J; bases not matched to a gene: 7. CDR3: CASSLAVDRANTGELFF. In DNA form, the CDR3 reads TGCGCCAGCAGCTTGGCTGTTGACAGGGCCAACACCGGGGAGCTGTTTTTT. Full variable domain (rest looked up from reference TRBV5-1 and TRBJ2-2): KAGVTQTPRYLIKTRGQQVTLSCSPISGHRSVSWYQQTPGQGLQFLFEYFSETQRNKGNFPGRFSGRQFSNSRSEMNVSTLELGDSALYLCASSLAVDRANTGELFFGEGSRLTVL.

The rearrangement uses TRBV6-6 and TRBJ2-3, with D tentatively TRBD1 (6 bases). Trimming removed 2 bases from V and 2 bases from J, with 14 bases in between. The CDR3 extends over 16 amino acids. Germline lookup yields CDR1 MNHNY and CDR2 SVGAGI (reference sequence). Written as DNA, the CDR3 is TGTGCCAGCAGTTACGGGACATCAGACTACACAGATACGCAGTATTTT. Translated, it gives CASSYGTSDYTDTQYF.

The rearrangement links TRBV5-8 to TRBJ1-2; 7 positions agree with TRBD1. Germline V lookup: CDR1 SGHTS, CDR2 YDEGEE. The CDR3 has 15 amino acids. V dropped 5 bases and J dropped 7; count of bases not matched to a gene: 14. The CDR3 is CASSQFIGQGGGYTF. CDR3 DNA: TGTGCCAGCAGTCAATTCATCGGCCAGGGGGGTGGCTACACCTTC. Full variable domain (missing parts from reference TRBV5-8 and TRBJ1-2): EAGVTQSPTHLIKTRGQQATLRCSPISGHTSVYWYQQALGLGLQFLLWYDEGEERNRGNFPPRFSGRQFPNYSSELNVNALELEDSALYLCASSQFIGQGGGYTFGSGTRLTVV.

CDR3 in amino acids: CASSHVPRGSAEKLFF. CDR3 bases: TGTGCCAGCAGCCACGTCCCCAGGGGGTCGGCTGAAAAACTGTTTTTT. The chain uses TRBV4-2 and TRBJ1-4; the match to TRBD1 covers 7 bases. The trim removed 3 bases at V and 7 bases at J, leaving 11 bases unmatched. CDR1 is LGHNA and CDR2 is YNFKEQ in the germline V gene. This CDR3 is 16 amino acids long.

This chain joins TRBV4-1 and TRBJ2-2; a weak D match, TRBD2 (7 bases). The CDR3 runs 16 residues. The germline V gene has CDR1 MGHRA and CDR2 YSYEKL. With 0 bases removed from V and 5 bases from J, the gap between germline ends came to 13 bases. The CDR3 DNA reads as TGCGCCAGCAGCCAAGATACTGGGAGGGGGACCGGGGAGCTGTTTTTT. It yields the protein CASSQDTGRGTGELFF.

The table lists this clone with a count of one. J is TRBJ2-2 and V is TRBV6-5; 9 positions match TRBD1. J was trimmed by 8 bases and V by 6 bases; bases with no gene match: 10. The CDR3 has 15 residues. Germline V gene sequence: CDR1 MNHEY, CDR2 SVGAGI. The CDR3 region is CASRQGTGNIGELFF. CDR3 in DNA: TGTGCCAGCAGGCAGGGGACAGGGAACATAGGGGAGCTGTTTTTT.

The rearrangement uses TRBV6-1 and TRBJ1-2; no firm D call. CDR1 is MNHNS and CDR2 is SASEGT in the germline V gene. Trimming left V 0 bases short and J 5 bases short, with 7 bases between. This CDR3 is built from 13 residues. The CDR3: CASSEAFQYGYTF. Written as DNA, the CDR3 is TGTGCCAGCAGTGAAGCGTTTCAGTATGGCTACACCTTC.

This clone was picked up a small number of times. The rearrangement links TRBV9 to TRBJ1-5, with D tentatively TRBD1 (5 bases). Germline CDR1 reads SGDLS; CDR2 reads YYNGEE. The CDR3 loop spans 18 amino acids. The V end lost 0 bases, the J end lost 6 bases, and 22 bases lay between the germline ends. CDR3 coding DNA: TGTGCCAGCAGCGTAGGGAGACAGTACCATCGCCTCTGTCAGCCCCAGCATTTT. It encodes CASSVGRQYHRLCQPQHF.

The chain couples TRBV9 to TRBJ2-5; the D is unclear. Germline CDR1 reads SGDLS; CDR2 reads YYNGEE. This CDR3 is 12 amino acids long. Trimming cost V 3 bases and J 1 base, with 4 bases left between them. This CDR3 is CASSDVQETQYF. The CDR3 region has the DNA TGTGCCAGCAGCGACGTCCAAGAGACCCAGTACTTC.

The J gene is TRBJ2-3, the V gene TRBV5-6; D gene unclear. There are 13 residues in the CDR3. V was cut by 3 bases and J by 2 bases, with 7 bases left in between. Per germline, CDR1 SGHDT and CDR2 YYEEEE. CDR3 DNA sequence: TGTGCCAGCAGCTCTCGAGCCACAGATACGCAGTATTTT. Amino acids: CASSSRATDTQYF.

V and J are TRBV7-2 and TRBJ1-4; D uncertain. Trimming cost V 1 base and J 6 bases, with 6 bases left between them. CDR1 is SGHTA and CDR2 is FQGNSA in the germline V gene. The CDR3 covers 13 residues. CDR3 DNA: TGTGCCAGCAGCTTAGGTTCAGATGAAAAACTGTTTTTT. Encoded protein: CASSLGSDEKLFF.

J is TRBJ1-6 and V is TRBV13, with a weak D call TRBD1 (5 bases). From germline, CDR1 is PRHDT and CDR2 FYEKMQ (reference sequence). V was pared by 7 bases and J by 7 bases, with 17 bases between. The CDR3 has 15 amino acids. CDR3 sequence: CASTTGGTGNSPLHF. The CDR3 DNA is TGTGCCAGCACCACTGGCGGGACGGGAAATTCACCCCTCCACTTT. The full variable domain, with the rest looked up from reference TRBV13 and TRBJ1-6, is AAGVIQSPRHLIKEKRETATLKCYPIPRHDTVYWYQQGPGQDPQFLISFYEKMQSDKGSIPDRFSAQQFSDYHSELNMSSLELGDSALYFCASTTGGTGNSPLHFGNGTRLTVT.

The J gene is TRBJ2-2, the V gene TRBV14, with 9 bases lining up with TRBD1. V dropped 2 bases and J dropped 5; count of bases not matched to a gene: 15. The germline V gene has CDR1 SGHDN and CDR2 FVKESK. This CDR3 is built from 19 residues. The CDR3 region is CASSQTKGTGIENTGELFF. CDR3 in DNA: TGTGCCAGCAGCCAAACCAAAGGGACAGGGATCGAAAATACCGGGGAGCTGTTTTTT.